The next 10 T cell receptor beta chains were all read from a single sample in a study of blood T cells in healthy people across ages. It was with a sample-barcoded 5' primer and a J-beta primer mix that a second PCR of roughly 6 to 12 cycles was run. Using its own MiXCR run on the 5' RACE reads, TCRdb lists one record per CDR3 protein. The sample comprises over a million distinct CDR3 sequences, roughly two fifths of which are singletons, and roughly 3.7% rests with the top ten. The specimen sequenced was blood. These receptors were collected from a woman aged 18 to 35 in good health.

The chain links TRBV10-3 to TRBJ2-7; 8 nucleotides line up with TRBD1. The germline CDR1 and CDR2 sequences are ENHRY and SYGVKD. After removal of 6 bases from V and 3 bases from J, the junction contained 7 bases not matched to a gene. The CDR3 is 14 residues long. The CDR3 sequence: CAISGQGLYYEQYF. For the CDR3, the DNA is TGTGCCATCAGCGGACAGGGTCTATACTACGAGCAGTACTTC.

This clonotype was found a few times. The chain uses TRBV7-2 and TRBJ2-7; 9 bases fit TRBD1. V lost 5 bases, J lost 3 bases, and 8 bases stayed unmatched. CDR3 length equals 15 residues. From germline, CDR1 is SGHTA and CDR2 FQGNSA. CDR3 amino acids: CASSQGQGLFYEQYF. The CDR3 DNA is TGTGCCAGCAGCCAAGGACAGGGGCTCTTCTACGAGCAGTACTTC.

With respect to this clonotype: The junction and the germline gene differ at one end; a read error may be behind it. The chain employs TRBV20-1 and TRBJ2-1, with TRBD2 as a possible D gene (7 bases). Per germline, CDR1 DFQATT and CDR2 SNEGSKA (reference sequence). The CDR3 consists of 14 residues. DNA for the CDR3: TGCAGGGCTAGAGATTTAGGGGGGGGCAATGAGCAGTTCTTC. Translation: CRARDLGGGNEQFF.

The rearrangement links TRBV7-3 to TRBJ2-1, with 7 nucleotides matching TRBD2. Germline V CDR1 and CDR2: SGHTA, FQGTGA. Trimming took 1 base from V and 3 from J; bases not matched to a gene: 3. This CDR3 region has 15 residues. CDR3 sequence reads: CASSLIPGGYNEQFF. The CDR3 nucleotides read TGTGCCAGCAGCTTAATTCCGGGAGGCTACAATGAGCAGTTCTTC.

The table lists this clonotype with a few counts. V gene TRBV30 combines with J gene TRBJ2-3; D possibly corresponds to TRBD2 (5 bases). The CDR3 has 14 amino acids. CDR1 is GTSNPN and CDR2 is SVGIG in the germline V gene (reference sequence). V was pared by 7 bases and J by 4 bases, with 18 bases between. CDR3 protein: CASHREGRADTQYF. CDR3 in DNA: TGTGCCTCACACCGGGAAGGTCGGGCAGATACGCAGTATTTT.

This clonotype turned up a few times. The gene calls are TRBV6-6 and TRBJ2-7; TRBD1 is a possible D gene (5 bases). This CDR3 is 14 amino acids long. In germline, CDR1 is MNHNY, CDR2 SVGAGI (reference sequence). V lost 4 bases to trimming and J lost 6 bases, with 16 bases between them. In nucleotides, the CDR3 is TGTGCCAGCAGTTTTAGACCCCCGCAGGGCGAGCAGTACTTC. This encodes CASSFRPPQGEQYF.

This chain joins TRBV2 and TRBJ2-2, with 8 bases lining up with TRBD1. Germline V gives CDR1 SNHLY, CDR2 FYNNEI. V lost 5 bases, J lost 4 bases, and 3 bases stayed unmatched. This CDR3 comprises 14 residues. Written as DNA, the CDR3 is TGTGCCAGCAGTTCACAGGGGGGCACCGGGGAGCTGTTTTTT. This gives the protein CASSSQGGTGELFF.

The J gene is TRBJ2-3, the V gene TRBV29-1; D unresolved. Trimming took 1 base from V and 4 from J, leaving 21 bases between them. From germline, CDR1 is SQVTM and CDR2 ANQGSEA. The CDR3 has 17 amino acids. CDR3 coding DNA: TGCAGCGTTGAAGGAGTGTGCCTTCTGCTGAGATCAGATACGCAGTATTTT. This encodes CSVEGVCLLLRSDTQYF.

This clonotype was detected a few times. The chain has TRBV4-3 and TRBJ1-2, with D perhaps matching TRBD1 (5 bases). Germline CDR1 reads LGHNA; CDR2 reads YSLEER. This CDR3 is built from 15 residues. Deletions cut 0 bases from V and 3 bases from J, with 11 bases between. The CDR3 reads CASSQDYLGDYGYTF. CDR3 DNA sequence: TGCGCCAGCAGCCAAGATTATTTAGGGGACTATGGCTACACCTTC.

V usage is TRBV20-1 and J usage is TRBJ2-7; possibly TRBD1 for D (5 bases). The CDR3 covers 17 residues. CDR1 and CDR2 from the germline V gene are DFQATT and SNEGSKA (reference sequence). Trimming left V 6 bases short and J 0 bases short, with 24 bases between. The CDR3 DNA sequence: TGCAGTGCCAGACAGATAGACCGGACCCGAAACTCCTACGAGCAGTACTTC. This gives the protein CSARQIDRTRNSYEQYF.